This T cell receptor (beta chain) stems from a study of T cell responses to AZD1222 COVID-19 vaccine. The protocol was immunoSEQ multiplex PCR, while the TCRdb copy is restricted to in-frame clones and leaves out a portion. The table includes 80,000 or so clones, roughly 85% detected once. General study points: Clonal diversity was possibly underestimated, and the donors were mostly white British, with more females. All repertoire sampling was performed exclusively after the peak T cell response.

This clone appeared once. Its antigen is still unknown. The length of the CDR3 is 13 residues. Between the trimmed V and J ends, which lost 9 bases and 5 bases, there was a span of 16 bases. Germline CDR1 reads LNHDA; CDR2 reads SQIVND (reference sequence). The material was peripheral blood, obtained on day 0 of AZD1222 vaccination. The genes are TRBV19 and TRBJ1-1; a possible D gene is TRBD1 (6 bases). This sequence was found in an adult in good health. The DNA of the CDR3 is TGTGCCAGGGGGGGGCAGGGGCGGACTGAAGCTTTCTTT. This codes for CARGGQGRTEAFF.